These 4 T cell receptor beta chains were sequenced from one sample in a study of T cell repertoires in cytomegalovirus infection. The antigens for these receptors are not known. MiXCR, run by TCRdb on the reads, gives a single entry per CDR3 protein. The data show 300,000 to 400,000 distinct CDR3 sequences, about 27% seen once. This specimen was cultured PBMCs, taken from culture after CMV antigen stimulation. The source is a human donor in good health (CMV status not recorded). Some clones in this sample may be carry-over from other donors' samples.

This rearrangement joins TRBV4-3 to TRBJ2-7, with 10 nucleotides matching TRBD1. Germline V CDR1 and CDR2: LGHNA, YSLEER. This CDR3 spans 15 amino acids. V was pared by 1 base and J by 5 bases, with 5 bases of the junction left unmatched. The CDR3 loop is CASSQVGQGRDEQYF. CDR3 coding DNA: TGCGCCAGCAGCCAAGTGGGACAGGGGCGCGACGAGCAGTACTTC.

This chain joins TRBV7-4 and TRBJ2-7; D possibly corresponds to TRBD2 (6 bases). The CDR3 is 14 residues long. V dropped 5 bases and J dropped 3 bases, with 14 bases sitting between them. Germline CDR1 SGHVT, CDR2 SQSDAQ. The CDR3 DNA is TGTGCCAGCAGCCCATGGGACTCCGACTACGAGCAGTACTTC. This translates into CASSPWDSDYEQYF. Based on the CDR3 plus reference TRBV7-4 and TRBJ2-7, the full variable domain is GAGVSQSPRYKVAKRGRDVALRCDSISGHVTLYWYRQTLGQGSEVLTYSQSDAQRDKSGRPSGRFSAERPERSVSTLKIQRTEQGDSAVYLCASSPWDSDYEQYFGPGTRLTVT.

The genes are TRBV7-8 and TRBJ2-1, with no clear D. This CDR3 has 19 amino acids. Germline assignment: CDR1 SGHVS and CDR2 FQNEAQ. Deletions cut 5 bases from V and 8 bases from J, with 31 bases between. CDR3 sequence: CASSLPRGNSPRNIYEQFF. The CDR3 region has the DNA TGTGCCAGCAGCCTACCGCGCGGCAATTCCCCCCGGAATATCTATGAGCAGTTCTTC.

The V and J genes are TRBV5-5 and TRBJ1-1; possible D gene TRBD1, 5 bases. The CDR3 is 13 residues long. Trimming left V 4 bases short and J 7 bases short, with 14 bases between. From germline, CDR1 is SGHKS and CDR2 YYEKEE (reference sequence). DNA for the CDR3: TGTGCCAGCAGCCCCTCCGGGGGGAGTGAAGCTTTCTTT. Residues: CASSPSGGSEAFF.